A selection of T cell receptor beta chains follows, all from one sample in a study of T cell repertoires in cytomegalovirus infection. For these TCRs, the target antigens are not known. TCRdb recomputed calls from the reads with MiXCR, one row per CDR3 protein. The sample yields approximately 990,000 distinct CDR3 sequences, around 30% seen once. Here the sequenced sample was cultured CD8+ T cells from PBMCs, taken from culture after CMV antigen stimulation. These receptors were obtained from a human donor in good health (CMV status not recorded). Some clones in this sample may be carry-over from other donors' samples. Both conserved end residues are part of each CDR3. The D gene is left open where the match is weak. Clone size, where shown, is once, few, many, or a class for clones that have expanded.

>TRBV6-5|.|.|TRBJ1-6
CASSYSEHLDSPLHF
TGTGCCAGCAGTTACTCGGAACACCTGGATTCACCCCTCCACTTT
>TRBV6-2/TRBV6-3|.|.|TRBJ2-5
CASSYGRGVGETQYF
TGTGCCAGCAGTTACGGCAGGGGAGTTGGGGAGACCCAGTACTTC
>TRBV7-9|once|.|TRBJ1-5
CASSSTGWGAPQHF
TGTGCCAGCAGCTCAACAGGTTGGGGGGCGCCCCAGCATTTT
>TRBV27|few|.|TRBJ1-1
CASSLQGTGTEAFF
TGTGCCAGCAGTTTACAGGGTACGGGCACTGAAGCTTTCTTT
>TRBV7-8|few|.|TRBJ2-1
CASSPEFGTFYNEQFF
TGTGCCAGCAGCCCTGAGTTTGGGACCTTCTACAATGAGCAGTTCTTC
>TRBV7-9|few|.|TRBJ2-7
CASSLYNDEQYF
TGTGCCAGCAGCTTATACAACGACGAGCAGTACTTC
>TRBV12-3/TRBV12-4|.|.|TRBJ2-2
CASTEPGHARDTGELFF
TGTGCCAGCACTGAGCCGGGGCATGCGCGGGACACCGGGGAGCTGTTTTTT
>TRBV10-3|.|TRBD1|TRBJ1-1
CAIRLTGTGYKKRLNTEAFF
TGTGCCATCAGGTTAACCGGGACAGGGTACAAGAAAAGATTGAACACTGAAGCTTTCTTT
>TRBV7-6|many|.|TRBJ1-5
CASSPLWGSNQPQHF
TGTGCCAGCAGCCCCCTCTGGGGTAGCAATCAGCCCCAGCATTTT
>TRBV3-1|.|.|TRBJ2-1
CASSSWRWDEQFF
TGTGCCAGCAGCTCCTGGAGATGGGATGAGCAGTTCTTC
>TRBV20-1|.|.|TRBJ2-7
CSTRDMAAQPYEQYF
TGCAGTACTAGAGACATGGCCGCACAGCCCTACGAGCAGTACTTC
>TRBV7-2|.|TRBD2|TRBJ2-3
CASSWGGGGRGDTQYF
TGTGCCAGCAGCTGGGGGGGCGGGGGGAGGGGAGATACGCAGTATTTT
>TRBV11-1|few|.|TRBJ2-1
CASSLALPLGYNEQFF
TGTGCCAGCAGCTTAGCACTTCCCCTCGGTTACAATGAGCAGTTCTTC
>TRBV5-4|.|TRBD1|TRBJ1-4
CASSGGTGRAKLFF
TGTGCCAGCAGCGGAGGGACAGGGAGGGCAAAACTGTTTTTT
>TRBV9|.|.|TRBJ2-2
CASSAPTRNTGELFF
TGTGCCAGCAGCGCACCGACCAGGAACACCGGGGAGCTGTTTTTT
>TRBV4-1|.|.|TRBJ2-1
CASSQDVALGYGEQFF
TGCGCCAGCAGCCAAGATGTCGCATTGGGTTACGGTGAGCAGTTCTTC
>TRBV6-6|few|.|TRBJ2-1
CASSYFGGASSYNEQFF
TGTGCCAGCAGTTACTTCGGCGGGGCGAGCTCCTACAATGAGCAGTTCTTC
>TRBV2|.|TRBD2|TRBJ2-4
CASTWTSGGGAKNIQYF
TGTGCCAGCACTTGGACTAGCGGGGGGGGGGCCAAAAACATTCAGTACTTC
>TRBV4-2|.|.|TRBJ2-3
CASSQEGGGVADTQYF
TGTGCCAGCAGCCAAGAGGGAGGGGGAGTCGCAGATACGCAGTATTTT
>TRBV24-1|once|.|TRBJ2-2
CATSDLRRSSSGTGELFF
TGTGCCACCAGTGATTTGCGCAGGAGTTCCTCAGGGACCGGGGAGCTGTTTTTT
>TRBV29-1|few|.|TRBJ1-1
CSASLIGTEAFF
TGCAGCGCATCTCTTATTGGGACTGAAGCTTTCTTT
>TRBV7-7|few|.|TRBJ2-1
CASSLGRASSNEQFF
TGTGCTAGCAGCTTAGGCAGGGCTTCTTCCAATGAGCAGTTCTTC
>TRBV27|once|.|TRBJ2-1
CASSFPDYNEQFF
TGTGCCAGCAGTTTTCCCGACTACAATGAGCAGTTCTTC
>TRBV6-8|.|TRBD1|TRBJ2-1
CASSFSWTGTSEQFF
TGTGCCAGCAGTTTTTCGTGGACAGGGACGAGTGAGCAGTTCTTC
>TRBV10-3|.|.|TRBJ2-1
CAIGGGGNSYNEQFF
TGTGCCATCGGGGGCGGGGGTAATTCCTACAATGAGCAGTTCTTC
>TRBV27|few|TRBD1|TRBJ1-4
CASSYTGGDEKLFF
TGTGCCAGCAGTTACACAGGGGGAGATGAAAAACTGTTTTTT
>TRBV6-1|many|.|TRBJ1-4
CASSEAPRVNEKLFF
TGTGCCAGCAGTGAAGCGCCCAGGGTGAATGAAAAACTGTTTTTT
>TRBV7-9|many|.|TRBJ2-1
CASTHSVDEQFF
TGTGCCAGCACCCACAGCGTTGATGAGCAGTTCTTC
>TRBV19|.|.|TRBJ2-6
CASTPGAPSWANVLTF
TGTGCCAGTACCCCAGGGGCCCCTAGTTGGGCCAACGTCCTGACTTTC
>TRBV12-5|.|.|TRBJ2-7
CASGLEGPQGTYKQYF
TGTGCTAGTGGTTTGGAGGGGCCCCAGGGAACCTACAAGCAGTACTTC
>TRBV3-1|few|TRBD2|TRBJ2-7
CASSQVASGGAVEQYF
TGTGCCAGCAGCCAAGTGGCTAGCGGGGGGGCGGTCGAGCAGTACTTC
>TRBV7-7|.|TRBD2|TRBJ2-5
CASSFRLAGFQETQYF
TGTGCTAGCAGCTTTAGGCTAGCGGGGTTCCAAGAGACCCAGTACTTC
>TRBV7-9|few|.|TRBJ2-1
CASSLRLAYNEQFF
TGTGCCAGCAGCTTAAGACTTGCATACAATGAGCAGTTCTTC
>TRBV27|few|.|TRBJ1-1
CASQAAGNTEAFF
TGTGCCAGCCAAGCGGCAGGAAACACTGAAGCTTTCTTT
>TRBV7-9|.|.|TRBJ2-5
CASSYLQKSQETQYF
TGTGCCAGCAGCTACCTACAGAAATCTCAAGAGACCCAGTACTTC
>TRBV6-6|.|TRBD2|TRBJ2-1
CASSYLGLAGGPSAEQFF
TGTGCCAGCAGTTACCTCGGACTAGCGGGGGGGCCATCCGCCGAGCAGTTCTTC
>TRBV18|once|.|TRBJ1-1
CASSPGTGGLGTEAFF
TGTGCCAGCTCACCAGGGACTGGGGGCTTGGGCACTGAAGCTTTCTTT
>TRBV27|few|.|TRBJ2-2
CASSLSFRGTNTGELFF
TGTGCCAGCAGTTTATCGTTTAGGGGCACGAACACCGGGGAGCTGTTTTTT
>TRBV27|.|TRBD1|TRBJ2-1
CASSLTGGLDNEQFF
TGTGCCAGCAGTTTAACAGGGGGCCTCGACAATGAGCAGTTCTTC
>TRBV7-2|few|TRBD2|TRBJ2-5
CASSSRGGGLGKTQYF
TGTGCCAGCAGCTCCCGGGGGGGGGGCCTGGGAAAGACCCAGTACTTC
>TRBV6-1|few|TRBD1|TRBJ2-1
CASSEGTDYEQFF
TGTGCCAGCAGTGAGGGGACAGATTATGAGCAGTTCTTC
>TRBV7-6|many|.|TRBJ2-7
CASSSPLSGTEPSYEQYF
TGTGCCAGCAGCTCACCATTAAGCGGAACAGAACCTTCCTACGAGCAGTACTTC
>TRBV9|.|.|TRBJ2-2
CASSVVRDISPTNTGELFF
TGTGCCAGCAGCGTAGTAAGGGATATATCCCCCACGAACACCGGGGAGCTGTTTTTT
>TRBV7-6|.|.|TRBJ1-1
CASSSREGGNTEAFF
TGTGCCAGCAGCTCCCGGGAGGGTGGGAACACTGAAGCTTTCTTT
>TRBV7-2|many|TRBD1|TRBJ1-4
CASRLGYRGTATNEKLFF
TGTGCCAGCAGACTCGGATACAGGGGGACGGCAACTAATGAAAAACTGTTTTTT
>TRBV6-1|few|.|TRBJ2-7
CASSVSRGWNYEQYF
TGTGCCAGCAGTGTCTCACGGGGGTGGAACTACGAGCAGTACTTC
>TRBV27|.|TRBD1|TRBJ2-7
CASAPGQGDYEQYF
TGTGCCAGCGCCCCGGGACAGGGGGACTACGAGCAGTACTTC
>TRBV6-6|few|.|TRBJ1-2
CAIYGGGHNYGYTF
TGTGCCATCTACGGGGGAGGGCATAACTATGGCTACACCTTC
>TRBV6-1|few|TRBD2|TRBJ2-2
CASTMNPLAGGNTGELFF
TGTGCCAGCACCATGAACCCCTTAGCGGGGGGCAACACCGGGGAGCTGTTTTTT
>TRBV20-1|.|TRBD1|TRBJ2-7
CSADLGQGIYEQYF
TGCAGTGCTGATTTGGGACAGGGGATCTACGAGCAGTACTTC
>TRBV6-5|.|.|TRBJ2-1
CASSYLSTGSYNEQFF
TGTGCCAGCAGTTACTTATCGACAGGTTCCTACAATGAGCAGTTCTTC
>TRBV15|.|TRBD2|TRBJ2-2
CATRSGGPGELFF
TGTGCCACCCGGTCGGGGGGTCCCGGGGAGCTGTTTTTT
>TRBV29-1|.|.|TRBJ2-1
CSVEPGAGNEQFF
TGCAGCGTTGAGCCAGGGGCTGGCAATGAGCAGTTCTTC
>TRBV5-1|.|TRBD1|TRBJ2-3
CASRKGQGYTDTQYF
TGCGCCAGCAGGAAAGGACAGGGGTATACAGATACGCAGTATTTT
>TRBV6-2/TRBV6-3|.|.|TRBJ2-3
CASSYRSADTQYF
TGTGCCAGCAGTTACCGGAGCGCAGATACGCAGTATTTT
>TRBV7-3|.|.|TRBJ2-5
CASSLIVASEETQYF
TGTGCCAGCAGCTTAATTGTGGCTTCCGAAGAGACCCAGTACTTC
>TRBV27|many|TRBD2|TRBJ2-1
CASTLGVAGGNEQFF
TGTGCCAGCACCCTCGGGGTAGCGGGGGGGAATGAGCAGTTCTTC